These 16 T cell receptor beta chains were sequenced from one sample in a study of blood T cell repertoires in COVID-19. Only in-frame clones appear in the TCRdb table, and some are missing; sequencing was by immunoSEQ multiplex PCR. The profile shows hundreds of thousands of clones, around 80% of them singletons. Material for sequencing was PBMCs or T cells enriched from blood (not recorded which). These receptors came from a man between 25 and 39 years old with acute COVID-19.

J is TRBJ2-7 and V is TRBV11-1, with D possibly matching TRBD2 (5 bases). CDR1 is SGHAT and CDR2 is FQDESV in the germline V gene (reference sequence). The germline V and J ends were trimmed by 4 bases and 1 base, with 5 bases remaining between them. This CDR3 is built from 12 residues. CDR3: CASSSGSYEQYF. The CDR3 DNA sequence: TGTGCCAGCAGCTCGGGGTCCTACGAGCAGTACTTC.

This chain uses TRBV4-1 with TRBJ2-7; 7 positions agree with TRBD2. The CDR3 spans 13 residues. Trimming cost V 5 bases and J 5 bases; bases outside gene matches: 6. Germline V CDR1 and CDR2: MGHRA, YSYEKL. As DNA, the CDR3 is TGCGCCAGCAGCGCTCGGACTAGGGACGAGCAGTACTTC. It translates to CASSARTRDEQYF.

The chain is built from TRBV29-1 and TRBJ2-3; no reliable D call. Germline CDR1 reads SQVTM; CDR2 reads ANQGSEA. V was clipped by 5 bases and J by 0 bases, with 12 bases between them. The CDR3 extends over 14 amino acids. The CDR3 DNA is TGCAGCGTTCATGGGCGAACTAGCACAGATACGCAGTATTTT. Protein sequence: CSVHGRTSTDTQYF.

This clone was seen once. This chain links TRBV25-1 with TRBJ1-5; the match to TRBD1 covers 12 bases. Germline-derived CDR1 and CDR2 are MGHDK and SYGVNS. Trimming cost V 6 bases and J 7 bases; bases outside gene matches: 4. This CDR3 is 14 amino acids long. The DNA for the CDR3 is TGTGCCAGCAGGGGGACAGGGGGCGTCCAGCCCCAGCATTTT. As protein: CASRGTGGVQPQHF.

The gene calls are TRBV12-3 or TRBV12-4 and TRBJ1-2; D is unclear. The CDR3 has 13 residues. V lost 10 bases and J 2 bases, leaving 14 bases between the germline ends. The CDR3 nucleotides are TGTGCCATCAAAACGAGAGGGAACTATGGCTACACCTTC. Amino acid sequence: CAIKTRGNYGYTF.

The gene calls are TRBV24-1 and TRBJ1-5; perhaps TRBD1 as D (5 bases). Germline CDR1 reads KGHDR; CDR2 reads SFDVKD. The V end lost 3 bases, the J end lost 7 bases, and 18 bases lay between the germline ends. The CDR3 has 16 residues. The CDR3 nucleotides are TGTGCCACCAGTGATGGGACTTTTTCCAAGAGCCAGCCCCAGCATTTT. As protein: CATSDGTFSKSQPQHF.

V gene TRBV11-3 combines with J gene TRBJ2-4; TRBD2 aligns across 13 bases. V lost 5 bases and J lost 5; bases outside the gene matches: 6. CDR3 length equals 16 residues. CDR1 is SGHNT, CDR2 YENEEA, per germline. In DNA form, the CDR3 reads TGTGCCAGCAGCGGGCGGACTAGCGGGGGAGAAAACATTCAGTACTTC. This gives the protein CASSGRTSGGENIQYF.

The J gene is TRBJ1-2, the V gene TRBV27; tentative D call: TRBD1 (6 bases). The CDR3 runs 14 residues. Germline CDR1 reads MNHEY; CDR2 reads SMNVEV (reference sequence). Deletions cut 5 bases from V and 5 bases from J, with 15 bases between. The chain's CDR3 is CASSTTGVGYGYTF. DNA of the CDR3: TGTGCCAGCAGTACGACAGGCGTAGGGTATGGCTACACCTTC.

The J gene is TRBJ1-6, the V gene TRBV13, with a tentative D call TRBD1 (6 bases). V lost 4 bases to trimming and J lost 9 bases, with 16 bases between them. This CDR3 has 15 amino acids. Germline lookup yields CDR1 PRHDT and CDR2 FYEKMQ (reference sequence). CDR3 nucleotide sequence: TGTGCCAGCAGCTCCTCGGGGGGGGCCCTTTCACCCCTCCACTTT. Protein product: CASSSSGGALSPLHF.

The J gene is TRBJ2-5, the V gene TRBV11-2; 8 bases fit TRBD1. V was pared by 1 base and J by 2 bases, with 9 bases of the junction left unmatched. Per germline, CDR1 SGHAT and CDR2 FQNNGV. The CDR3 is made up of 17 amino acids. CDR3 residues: CASSLVPGQALQETQYF. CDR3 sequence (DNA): TGTGCCAGCAGCTTAGTCCCGGGACAGGCCCTTCAAGAGACCCAGTACTTC.

The CDR3 bases are TGTGCCAGCAGTCCCTTTGGCAGCGTCCGTTCGACCCTCCACTTT. Translation: CASSPFGSVRSTLHF. The genes are TRBV6-5 and TRBJ1-6; D remains ambiguous. Germline values: CDR1 MNHEY, CDR2 SVGAGI. CDR3 length: 15 residues. V was shortened by 5 bases and J by 14 bases, with 22 bases between the two germline ends.

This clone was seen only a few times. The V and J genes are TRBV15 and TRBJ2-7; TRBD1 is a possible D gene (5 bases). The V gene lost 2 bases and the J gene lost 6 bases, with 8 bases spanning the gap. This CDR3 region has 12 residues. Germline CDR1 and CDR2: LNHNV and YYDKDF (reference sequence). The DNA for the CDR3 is TGTGCCACCAGCAGATTGCAGGGCGAGCAGTACTTC. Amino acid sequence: CATSRLQGEQYF.

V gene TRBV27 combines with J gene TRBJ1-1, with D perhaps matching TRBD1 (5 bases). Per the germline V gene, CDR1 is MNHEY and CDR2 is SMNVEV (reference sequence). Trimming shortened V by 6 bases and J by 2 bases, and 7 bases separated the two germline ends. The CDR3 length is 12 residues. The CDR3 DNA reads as TGTGCCAGCAGGACAGCAAACACTGAAGCTTTCTTT. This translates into CASRTANTEAFF.

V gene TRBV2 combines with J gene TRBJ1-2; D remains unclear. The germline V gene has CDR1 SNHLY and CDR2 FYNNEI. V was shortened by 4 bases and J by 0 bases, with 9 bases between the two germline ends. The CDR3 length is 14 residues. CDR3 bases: TGTGCCAGCAGTGCGACAACAACTAACTATGGCTACACCTTC. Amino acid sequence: CASSATTTNYGYTF. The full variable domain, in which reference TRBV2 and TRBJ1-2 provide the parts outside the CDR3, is EPEVTQTPSHQVTQMGQEVILRCVPISNHLYFYWYRQILGQKVEFLVSFYNNEISEKSEIFDDQFSVERPDGSNFTLKIRSTKLEDSAMYFCASSATTTNYGYTFGSGTRLTVV.

CDR3 nucleotide sequence: TGTGCCAGCAGCTCCCCTCGGGGGTCGGGGCCTGAAGCTTTCTTT. This encodes CASSSPRGSGPEAFF. The rearrangement uses TRBV7-7 and TRBJ1-1; the D gene is possibly TRBD1 (5 bases). CDR1 SSHAT and CDR2 FNYEAQ come from the germline V gene (reference sequence). Between the trimmed V and J ends, which lost 4 bases and 6 bases, there was a span of 18 bases. This CDR3 contains 15 residues. Full variable domain (missing parts from reference TRBV7-7 and TRBJ1-1): GAGVSQSPRYKVTKRGQDVTLRCDPISSHATLYWYQQALGQGPEFLTYFNYEAQPDKSGLPSDRFSAERPEGSISTLTIQRTEQRDSAMYRCASSSPRGSGPEAFFGQGTRLTVV.

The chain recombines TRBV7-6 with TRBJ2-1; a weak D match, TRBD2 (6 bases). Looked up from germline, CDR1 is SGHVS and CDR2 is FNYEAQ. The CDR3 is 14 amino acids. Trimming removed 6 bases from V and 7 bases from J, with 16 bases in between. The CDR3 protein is CASRSGTGENEQFF. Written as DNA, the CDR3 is TGTGCCAGCAGATCCGGGACGGGGGAGAATGAGCAGTTCTTC.